These T cell receptor beta chains were read from a single sample in a study of blood T cell repertoires in COVID-19. Data came from immunoSEQ multiplex PCR; TCRdb stores just in-frame clones and leaves some out. This table has approximately 450,000 clones, approximately 90% appearing once. Specimen: peripheral blood. The receptors stem from a woman in her thirties with acute or convalescent COVID-19. CDR3s include the opening cysteine and the closing phenylalanine or tryptophan. D genes are given only for firm matches. Clone size appears in some rows only: once, few, many, or a class for an expanded clone.

v_gene	j_gene	d_gene	abundance	CDR3aa	CDR3nt
TRBV4-1	TRBJ2-1	NA	NA	CASSQPTRGFEEQFF	TGCGCCAGCAGCCAACCAACCAGGGGATTCGAAGAGCAGTTCTTC
TRBV20-1	TRBJ1-2	NA	NA	CSAPQGFGYTF	TGCAGTGCTCCCCAGGGGTTCGGCTACACCTTC
TRBV18	TRBJ1-1	NA	NA	CASSPSVEANEAFF	TGTGCCAGCTCACCTTCCGTGGAGGCGAATGAAGCTTTCTTT
TRBV4-1	TRBJ1-1	NA	NA	CASSPTQLNTEAFF	TGCGCCAGCAGCCCGACACAGTTGAACACTGAAGCTTTCTTT
TRBV20-1	TRBJ2-1	NA	NA	CSASRKGGQFF	TGCAGTGCTAGCCGCAAGGGAGGGCAGTTCTTC
TRBV12-5	TRBJ2-5	TRBD2	NA	CASGKERTRQETQYF	TGTGCTAGTGGTAAGGAGCGGACTAGACAAGAGACCCAGTACTTC
TRBV5-3	TRBJ2-2	NA	NA	CARSLMDRLVRSGELFF	TGTGCCAGAAGCTTGATGGACCGACTAGTTCGGTCCGGGGAGCTGTTTTTT
TRBV7-6	TRBJ1-1	NA	NA	CASSYRENTEAFF	TGTGCCAGCAGCTACAGGGAAAACACTGAAGCTTTCTTT
TRBV12-3/TRBV12-4	TRBJ2-2	NA	NA	CASDTVNTGELFF	TGTGCCAGTGACACAGTGAACACCGGGGAGCTGTTTTTT
TRBV18	TRBJ1-3	NA	few	CASSPNRDSRNTIYF	TGTGCCAGCTCACCAAACAGGGATTCTAGAAACACCATATATTTT
TRBV20-1	TRBJ2-3	NA	NA	CSASVPSRGRDTQYF	TGCAGTGCTAGTGTTCCTAGCAGGGGAAGAGATACGCAGTATTTT
TRBV12-5	TRBJ2-5	TRBD2	NA	CASGLGLAGGLMETQYF	TGTGCTAGTGGTTTGGGCCTAGCGGGGGGGCTTATGGAGACCCAGTACTTC
TRBV27	TRBJ2-5	TRBD2	NA	CADKTSGGFQETQYF	TGTGCCGACAAGACTAGCGGGGGCTTCCAAGAGACCCAGTACTTC
TRBV4-1	TRBJ2-2	NA	NA	CASSQEGATGELFF	TGCGCCAGCAGCCAAGAGGGGGCTACCGGGGAGCTGTTTTTT
TRBV13	TRBJ2-2	TRBD2	NA	CASSVGLAGGENTGELFF	TGTGCCAGCAGCGTGGGACTAGCGGGCGGAGAGAACACCGGGGAGCTGTTTTTT
TRBV28	TRBJ2-3	NA	NA	CASSLGGIITDTQYF	TGTGCCAGCAGTTTAGGGGGGATCATCACAGATACGCAGTATTTT
TRBV5-4	TRBJ1-2	NA	NA	CASSLGPGLIGYTF	TGTGCCAGCAGCTTGGGCCCAGGCCTCATCGGCTACACCTTC
TRBV4-1	TRBJ1-6	TRBD1	NA	CASSRGRAGGSDSPLHF	TGCGCCAGCAGCCGAGGGAGGGCAGGGGGCTCGGATTCACCCCTCCACTTT
TRBV10-2	TRBJ1-1	NA	NA	CASSVQADTEAFF	TGCGCCAGCTCGGTTCAGGCAGACACTGAAGCTTTCTTT
TRBV6-5	TRBJ2-7	TRBD1	NA	CASRSTGTEIYEQYF	TGTGCCAGCAGGTCAACCGGGACAGAGATCTACGAGCAGTACTTC
TRBV29-1	TRBJ1-1	NA	NA	CSVEAAGGGEAFF	TGCAGCGTTGAAGCCGCCGGGGGGGGTGAAGCTTTCTTT
TRBV29-1	TRBJ2-2	NA	NA	CSVVGGTGELFF	TGCAGCGTTGTGGGGGGTACCGGGGAGCTGTTTTTT
TRBV6-2/TRBV6-3	TRBJ2-3	TRBD2	NA	CASSSPAGGLRSQYF	TGTGCCAGCAGTTCACCAGCGGGGGGGTTGAGGTCGCAGTATTTT
TRBV5-1	TRBJ1-1	NA	NA	CASSLAGGRPNTEAFF	TGCGCCAGCAGCTTGGCGGGGGGACGGCCGAACACTGAAGCTTTCTTT
TRBV5-4	TRBJ2-1	TRBD2	NA	CASRTSGGNEQFF	TGTGCCAGCCGGACTAGCGGGGGTAATGAGCAGTTCTTC
TRBV18	TRBJ2-7	NA	NA	CASSLDSFYEQYF	TGTGCCAGCTCATTGGACAGTTTCTACGAGCAGTACTTC
TRBV29-1	TRBJ2-3	NA	NA	CSVEDPQGTDTQYF	TGCAGCGTTGAAGATCCGCAGGGCACAGATACGCAGTATTTT
TRBV19	TRBJ1-5	NA	NA	CASSNQGTDQPQHF	TGTGCCAGTAGTAATCAGGGGACGGATCAGCCCCAGCATTTT
TRBV4-1	TRBJ2-7	NA	NA	CASSQVSPLNDRQYF	TGCGCCAGCAGCCAAGTTTCTCCACTGAACGATCGGCAGTACTTC
TRBV6-1	TRBJ2-1	NA	once	CASSEYGGGGNEQFF	TGTGCCAGCAGTGAATATGGTGGTGGAGGGAATGAGCAGTTCTTC
TRBV18	TRBJ2-5	NA	once	CASSPGSKETQYF	TGTGCCAGCTCGCCCGGGAGCAAAGAGACCCAGTACTTC
TRBV6-5	TRBJ1-2	NA	NA	CASVARDNYGYTF	TGTGCCAGCGTCGCCAGGGATAACTATGGCTACACCTTC
TRBV27	TRBJ1-4	NA	NA	CASSLYWQPTGTNEKLFF	TGTGCCAGCAGTTTATATTGGCAGCCAACGGGAACTAATGAAAAACTGTTTTTT
TRBV7-2	TRBJ1-5	NA	NA	CASSPGKRQPQHF	TGTGCCAGCAGCCCGGGGAAGCGGCAGCCCCAGCATTTT
TRBV7-3	TRBJ1-5	TRBD1	NA	CASSFTRDRRNIMNQPQHF	TGTGCCAGCAGCTTTACAAGGGACAGGCGGAACATAATGAATCAGCCCCAGCATTTT
TRBV7-9	TRBJ1-1	NA	NA	CASSWAHTEAFF	TGTGCCAGCAGTTGGGCACACACTGAAGCTTTCTTT
TRBV6-1	TRBJ1-5	NA	NA	CASSEEGEYSNQPQHF	TGTGCCAGCAGTGAAGAGGGGGAGTATAGCAATCAGCCCCAGCATTTT
TRBV11-2	TRBJ2-5	NA	NA	CASSPGVEKQETQYF	TGTGCCAGCAGCCCGGGGGTGGAGAAACAAGAGACCCAGTACTTC
TRBV19	TRBJ2-2	TRBD1	NA	CASSIDRVTGELFF	TGTGCCAGTAGTATTGACAGGGTAACCGGGGAGCTGTTTTTT
TRBV5-5	TRBJ2-7	TRBD1	NA	CASSLQGQADEQYF	TGTGCCAGCAGCTTACAGGGACAGGCAGACGAGCAGTACTTC
TRBV11-2	TRBJ1-1	NA	NA	CASSLDFQGHFF	TGTGCCAGCAGCTTAGATTTCCAGGGGCACTTCTTT
TRBV28	TRBJ2-3	NA	NA	CASSRTGLSTDTQYF	TGTGCCAGCAGCCGCACAGGGCTTAGCACAGATACGCAGTATTTT
TRBV5-5	TRBJ2-7	NA	NA	CANSLTGRIYEQYF	TGTGCCAACAGCTTGACGGGAAGGATCTACGAGCAGTACTTC
TRBV2	TRBJ2-1	NA	NA	CASRHDSGSYNEQFF	TGTGCCAGCAGACACGACAGTGGGTCCTACAATGAGCAGTTCTTC
TRBV7-8	TRBJ2-5	TRBD1	NA	CASSLRAGGFIQTQYF	TGTGCCAGCAGCTTAAGAGCAGGGGGCTTCATCCAGACCCAGTACTTC
TRBV29-1	TRBJ2-7	TRBD1	NA	CSVAWDRGREQYF	TGCAGCGTCGCGTGGGACAGGGGGCGAGAGCAGTACTTC
TRBV2	TRBJ2-3	NA	NA	CASSGSLLPPDTQYF	TGTGCCAGCAGTGGAAGTCTATTACCCCCAGATACGCAGTATTTT
TRBV7-9	TRBJ1-4	TRBD1	NA	CASSGYRDRGEKLFF	TGTGCCAGCAGCGGTTACCGGGACAGGGGCGAAAAACTGTTTTTT
TRBV4-1	TRBJ2-1	TRBD2	NA	CASSQVSSGGAKAYNEQFF	TGCGCCAGCAGCCAAGTGTCTAGCGGGGGGGCGAAAGCCTACAATGAGCAGTTCTTC
TRBV27	TRBJ2-2	NA	few	CASSFGNYATGELFF	TGTGCCAGCAGTTTCGGTAATTACGCCACCGGGGAGCTGTTTTTT
TRBV5-1	TRBJ2-1	TRBD1	NA	CASSFKGTGYLFF	TGCGCCAGCAGCTTCAAAGGGACAGGGTATTTGTTCTTC